The 32 T cell receptor beta chains below were found in one sample sequenced in a study of cytomegalovirus exposure and HLA in healthy donors. Vbeta (60) and Jbeta (13) primers were used in the PCR. Profiled with immunoSEQ multiplex PCR; TCRdb holds only in-frame clones, not every one. This sample carries approximately 82,000 clones, around 10% of them seen once, and the ten largest clones take approximately 23%. Sequencing used PBMCs. The origin of the receptors is a man between 60 and 75 years old in good health and CMV-seropositive.

This clone showed up just a few times. V is TRBV9 and J is TRBJ2-2; D gene unclear. Germline loops: CDR1 SGDLS, CDR2 YYNGEE. Trimming removed 0 bases from V and 4 bases from J, with 10 bases in between. This CDR3 region has 15 residues. CDR3 sequence (DNA): TGTGCCAGCAGCGTAGGAGTTAGCACCACCGGGGAGCTGTTTTTT. It encodes CASSVGVSTTGELFF.

This clone was recorded a few times. The rearrangement uses TRBV6-1 and TRBJ1-1, with a tentative D call TRBD1 (5 bases). V was shortened by 7 bases and J by 3 bases, with 18 bases between the two germline ends. Germline loops: CDR1 MNHNS, CDR2 SASEGT. The CDR3 has 15 residues. The CDR3 loop is CASTSLGGRDTEAFF. The CDR3 nucleotides read TGTGCCAGCACCTCGCTGGGGGGGAGGGACACTGAAGCTTTCTTT.

With regard to this clone: The junction and the germline gene differ at one end; a read error may be behind it. Other DNA variants within this sample encode the same CDR3. The V and J genes are TRBV7-9 and TRBJ1-4, with 10 bases that match TRBD1. Germline V lookup: CDR1 SEHNR, CDR2 FQNEAQ (reference sequence). The length of the CDR3 is 14 residues. The CDR3 loop reads CASSQGTGDEKLFF. The CDR3 DNA reads as TGCGCCAGCAGCCAAGGGACAGGGGATGAAAAACTGTTTTTT.

This clone has a handful of counts. One junction end does not reproduce the germline sequence, and a read error may be involved. J is TRBJ1-3 and V is TRBV6-1, with 7 nucleotides matching TRBD1. This CDR3 has 15 residues. CDR1 MNHNS and CDR2 SASEGT come from the germline V gene. The CDR3 reads CANSDRQGSGNTIYF. The DNA for the CDR3 is TGTGCCAACAGTGACCGACAGGGCTCTGGAAACACCATATATTTT.

This clone was seen only a few times. The CDR3 nucleotides read TGTGCCACCGGCAACGGCCCAGGCGAGCAGTACTTC. The encoded protein is CATGNGPGEQYF. The V and J genes are TRBV19 and TRBJ2-5; no clear D. The DNA end lines up better with TRBJ2-7; the J call may be wrong. CDR1 is LNHDA and CDR2 is SQIVND in the germline V gene (reference sequence). This CDR3 comprises 12 residues.

The rearrangement joins TRBV30 to TRBJ1-6; D is unclear. CDR1 is GTSNPN and CDR2 is SVGIG in the germline V gene (reference sequence). With 7 bases removed from V and 7 bases from J, the gap between germline ends came to 14 bases. The CDR3 is 13 residues long. CDR3 residues: CASTSSGNSPLHF. CDR3 coding DNA: TGTGCCTCCACCTCGTCGGGAAATTCACCCCTCCACTTT.

This clone was observed a handful of times. The gene calls are TRBV5-6 and TRBJ2-3; 7 positions match TRBD2. J lost 5 bases, V lost 4 bases, and 7 bases had no gene match. CDR1 is SGHDT and CDR2 is YYEEEE in the germline V gene. This CDR3 region has 14 residues. CDR3 sequence (DNA): TGTGCCAGCAGCCCGTGGGAGGGCCTAGATACGCAGTATTTT. This sequence encodes CASSPWEGLDTQYF.

This rearrangement joins TRBV30 to TRBJ1-6, with 8 bases identical to TRBD1. The length of the CDR3 is 13 residues. Germline V gene lookup returns CDR1 GTSNPN and CDR2 SVGIG (reference sequence). V lost 3 bases, J lost 10 bases, and 5 bases stayed unmatched. CDR3 amino acids: CAWRGTGSSPLHF. The CDR3 DNA is TGTGCCTGGAGGGGGACAGGTTCCTCACCCCTCCACTTT.

This clone was observed a few times. V gene TRBV14 combines with J gene TRBJ1-2, with 7 bases fitting TRBD1. This CDR3 has 15 residues. Germline loops: CDR1 SGHDN, CDR2 FVKESK. The V gene end was trimmed by 2 bases and the J gene end by 3 bases; junction bases not matched to a gene: 6. CDR3 DNA sequence: TGTGCCAGCAGCCAATTGAGGGGGCGCGACTATGGCTACACCTTC. Translated: CASSQLRGRDYGYTF.

The CDR3 loop reads CASSSGLAGKAYNEQFF. The CDR3 DNA is TGTGCCAGCAGCTCGGGACTAGCGGGAAAAGCGTACAATGAGCAGTTCTTC. J is TRBJ2-1 and V is TRBV11-2; 13 bases match TRBD2. Germline V lookup: CDR1 SGHAT, CDR2 FQNNGV. This CDR3 spans 17 amino acids. The V segment lost 4 bases and the J segment 4 bases; nucleotides outside the gene matches: 7.

This clone was detected a few times. V usage is TRBV5-1 and J usage is TRBJ1-2; 11 bases match TRBD1. In germline, CDR1 is SGHRS, CDR2 YFSETQ. The CDR3 contains 16 residues. Losses at the gene ends were 4 bases for V and 4 bases for J; bases not matched to a gene: 9. The CDR3 nucleotides are TGCGCCAGCAGCCCCGCTGGACAGGGGGCTATCTATGGCTACACCTTC. This sequence encodes CASSPAGQGAIYGYTF.

This clone was observed many times. The CDR3 here is CAWSRTGGVGANVLTF. The CDR3 region has the DNA TGTGCCTGGAGTAGAACAGGGGGTGTAGGGGCCAACGTCCTGACTTTC. J is TRBJ2-6 and V is TRBV30; 8 nucleotides line up with TRBD1. CDR1 and CDR2 from the germline V gene are GTSNPN and SVGIG (reference sequence). The CDR3 has 16 residues. Trimming took 2 bases from V and 4 from J; bases not matched to a gene: 7. Drawing the rest from reference TRBV30 and TRBJ2-6, the complete variable domain is SQTIHQWPATLVQPVGSPLSLECTVEGTSNPNLYWYRQAAGRGLQLLFYSVGIGQISSEVPQNLSASRPQDRQFILSSKKLLLSDSGFYLCAWSRTGGVGANVLTFGAGSRLTVL.

This clone was counted between two and nine times. The chain joins TRBV10-2 to TRBJ1-1, with D perhaps TRBD1 (5 bases). The CDR3 totals 14 residues. Per germline, CDR1 WSHSY and CDR2 SAAADI. V gave up 6 bases and J gave up 3 bases, with 14 bases separating them. CDR3 residues: CASRAGDSDTEAFF. The CDR3, as DNA: TGCGCCAGCAGGGCGGGGGATTCGGACACTGAAGCTTTCTTT.

This clone has only a few counts. This chain uses TRBV27 with TRBJ2-1, with TRBD2 identical over 10 bases. After removal of 4 bases from V and 8 bases from J, the junction contained 20 bases not matched to a gene. Germline V gene data show CDR1 as MNHEY and CDR2 as SMNVEV (reference sequence). This CDR3 is 19 amino acids long. Written as DNA, the CDR3 is TGTGCCAGCAGTTCATCCACCGGAATAAGCGGGAGGGGGGTCTATGAGCAGTTCTTC. It is translated as CASSSSTGISGRGVYEQFF.

There are a few counts of this clone. The rearrangement links TRBV30 to TRBJ1-1; D gene unclear. The germline CDR1 and CDR2 sequences are GTSNPN and SVGIG (reference sequence). Trimming removed 2 bases from V and 8 bases from J, with 9 bases in between. The CDR3 consists of 11 residues. The CDR3 reads CAWSSGLEAFF. DNA of the CDR3: TGTGCCTGGAGTTCGGGTCTAGAAGCTTTCTTT.

The genes are TRBV5-8 and TRBJ2-1; 9 bases are shared with TRBD1. The CDR3 is 15 amino acids. V lost 0 bases, J lost 8 bases, and 6 bases stayed unmatched. Per the germline V gene, CDR1 is SGHTS and CDR2 is YDEGEE. The CDR3 sequence: CASSLGQGGDDEQFF. As DNA, the CDR3 is TGTGCCAGCAGCTTGGGACAGGGGGGAGACGATGAGCAGTTCTTC.

V and J are TRBV20-1 and TRBJ2-7; D is perhaps TRBD1 (7 bases). CDR1 and CDR2 from the germline V gene are DFQATT and SNEGSKA (reference sequence). CDR3 size: 11 residues. With 5 bases removed from V and 5 bases from J, the gap between germline ends came to 10 bases. The CDR3 region has the DNA TGCAGTGCTCCAGGGGGGCACGAGCAGTACTTC. Translation gives CSAPGGHEQYF.

This rearrangement joins TRBV5-4 to TRBJ1-6; no clear D gene. The ends were cut back, 0 bases at V and 7 bases at J, with 2 bases in the middle. This CDR3 comprises 12 residues. Germline CDR1 and CDR2: SGHNT and YYREEE (reference sequence). CDR3 bases: TGTGCCAGCAGCTTGGTAAATTCACCCCTCCACTTT. Amino acids: CASSLVNSPLHF.

In nucleotides, the CDR3 is TGTGCCAGCCAGGGACTAGCGGGAGGCCACGAGCAGTACTTC. Translated: CASQGLAGGHEQYF. The V gene is TRBV7-9, the J gene TRBJ2-7; 15 bases map to TRBD2. Germline V gene lookup returns CDR1 SEHNR and CDR2 FQNEAQ (reference sequence). The V and J ends lost 8 bases and 5 bases, in that order; junction bases with no gene match: 4. The CDR3 covers 14 residues.

With respect to this clone: One end of the junction varies from germline; a read error may be responsible. J is TRBJ2-2 and V is TRBV6-6; D might be TRBD2 (5 bases). CDR1 is MNHNY, CDR2 SVGAGI, per germline (reference sequence). The CDR3 runs to 13 residues. The CDR3 DNA reads TGTGCCAGCGGTCTGGGTGAAGGTGGGGAGCTATTTTTT. Protein: CASGLGEGGELFF.

CDR3 sequence: CATKGAGYTF. In nucleotides, the CDR3 is TGTGCCACCAAAGGAGCAGGCTACACCTTC. This chain connects TRBV19 to TRBJ1-2; no definite D call. Trimming stripped 10 bases from V and 8 bases from J, with 11 bases between. The V gene's germline CDR1 is LNHDA and CDR2 SQIVND (reference sequence). This CDR3 region has 10 residues.

The chain employs TRBV18 and TRBJ1-1; 8 nucleotides line up with TRBD1. CDR1 and CDR2 (germline): KGHSH, LQKENI. With 5 bases clipped from V and 7 bases from J, the junction kept 9 bases outside the gene matches. CDR3 length: 14 amino acids. CDR3 residues: CASSVTGTGYEAFF. CDR3 DNA sequence: TGTGCCAGCTCAGTCACCGGGACAGGTTATGAAGCTTTCTTT. Full variable domain (missing parts from reference TRBV18 and TRBJ1-1): NAGVMQNPRHLVRRRGQEARLRCSPMKGHSHVYWYRQLPEEGLKFMVYLQKENIIDESGMPKERFSAEFPKEGPSILRIQQVVRGDSAAYFCASSVTGTGYEAFFGQGTRLTVV.

Turning to this clone: The CDR3 does not end in the conserved phenylalanine or tryptophan, so this is likely a read error. V is TRBV10-2 and J is TRBJ1-1; D might be TRBD1 (5 bases). Germline lookup yields CDR1 WSHSY and CDR2 SAAADI. V dropped 5 bases and J dropped 3 bases, with 13 bases sitting between them. The length of the CDR3 is 14 residues. As DNA, the CDR3 is TGCGCCAGCAGTTTCCAGGGAGGTGACACTGAAGCTTTCGTT. Protein sequence: CASSFQGGDTEAFV.

This clone has only a few counts. This chain uses TRBV28 with TRBJ1-2, with TRBD1 matching 8 bases. V lost 6 bases and J lost 7; bases outside the gene matches: 7. Germline V gives CDR1 MDHEN, CDR2 SYDVKM. The CDR3 is made up of 13 amino acids. The DNA for the CDR3 is TGTGCCAGCAGCTCCGGACAGGGTACTGGCTACACCTTC. This gives the protein CASSSGQGTGYTF.

The CDR3 here is CASSPSSGQSYEQYF. Written as DNA, the CDR3 is TGTGCCAGCTCACCCTCTTCAGGCCAGTCCTACGAGCAGTACTTC. The chain is built from TRBV18 and TRBJ2-7; D ambiguous. The CDR3 loop spans 15 amino acids. Germline-derived CDR1 and CDR2 are KGHSH and LQKENI. The V end was cut by 3 bases, the J end by 1 base, with 13 bases between.

This clone was detected only a few times. This chain links TRBV5-4 with TRBJ1-3; TRBD1 might be the D (6 bases). The ends were cut back, 9 bases at V and 4 bases at J, with 17 bases in the middle. The CDR3 has 14 residues. CDR1 is SGHNT and CDR2 is YYREEE in the germline V gene (reference sequence). CDR3 residues: CAILDRTGGNTIYF. The CDR3 coding sequence is TGTGCCATCCTGGACAGAACGGGCGGAAACACCATATATTTT.

The sample holds a few counts of this clone. The chain is built from TRBV10-2 and TRBJ2-3; no definite D call. The CDR3 length is 13 residues. Germline CDR1 and CDR2: WSHSY and SAAADI. V dropped 6 bases and J dropped 0 bases, with 7 bases sitting between them. The CDR3 sequence is CASRVASTDTQYF. The CDR3 DNA reads TGCGCCAGCAGGGTGGCTAGCACAGATACGCAGTATTTT.

This clone was detected a few times. The chain joins TRBV19 to TRBJ1-1, with D perhaps matching TRBD1 (6 bases). Looked up from germline, CDR1 is LNHDA and CDR2 is SQIVND (reference sequence). The CDR3 has 12 residues. V was trimmed by 8 bases and J by 1 base, leaving 8 bases between them. The DNA for the CDR3 is TGTGCCAGTTTGGACAGGAACACTGAAGCTTTCTTT. Translating gives CASLDRNTEAFF. Together with reference TRBV19 and TRBJ1-1, the CDR3 gives the full variable domain: DGGITQSPKYLFRKEGQNVTLSCEQNLNHDAMYWYRQDPGQGLRLIYYSQIVNDFQKGDIAEGYSVSREKKESFPLTVTSAQKNPTAFYLCASLDRNTEAFFGQGTRLTVV.

This chain links TRBV11-2 with TRBJ2-5; 9 bases are shared with TRBD1. V was pared by 1 base and J by 2 bases, with 5 bases of the junction left unmatched. The CDR3 length is 16 residues. Germline CDR1 and CDR2: SGHAT and FQNNGV. The CDR3 DNA reads as TGTGCCAGCAGCTTAGTAGGGACAGGGTTTCAAGAGACCCAGTACTTC. Encoded protein: CASSLVGTGFQETQYF.

In its sample, this clone was seen a few times. The chain has TRBV12-5 and TRBJ2-7; TRBD2 aligns across 7 bases. Germline lookup yields CDR1 LGHNT and CDR2 FRNRAP. Trimming at V came to 0 bases and at J to 0 bases, leaving 11 bases not matched to a gene. The CDR3 totals 18 residues. CDR3 nucleotide sequence: TGTGCTAGTGGTTTGGTACGGGAGGAGGCGGGGGTCTCCTACGAGCAGTACGTC. It specifies CASGLVREEAGVSYEQYV.

The chain recombines TRBV30 with TRBJ1-1; 7 nucleotides match TRBD1. Germline lookup yields CDR1 GTSNPN and CDR2 SVGIG (reference sequence). V lost 4 bases and J lost 5; bases outside the gene matches: 1. This CDR3 spans 11 amino acids. The DNA of the CDR3 is TGTGCCTGGATGGGACAGACTGAAGCTTTCTTT. Translated: CAWMGQTEAFF.

The chain has TRBV6-6 and TRBJ1-1; 7 bases are shared with TRBD1. The CDR3 contains 15 residues. The ends lost 10 bases at V and 2 bases at J; junction bases unmatched: 13. Germline V gives CDR1 MNHNY, CDR2 SVGAGI (reference sequence). CDR3 coding DNA: TGTGCCACCAATCCAAGACAGGGATCAAACACTGAAGCTTTCTTT. Amino acid sequence: CATNPRQGSNTEAFF.